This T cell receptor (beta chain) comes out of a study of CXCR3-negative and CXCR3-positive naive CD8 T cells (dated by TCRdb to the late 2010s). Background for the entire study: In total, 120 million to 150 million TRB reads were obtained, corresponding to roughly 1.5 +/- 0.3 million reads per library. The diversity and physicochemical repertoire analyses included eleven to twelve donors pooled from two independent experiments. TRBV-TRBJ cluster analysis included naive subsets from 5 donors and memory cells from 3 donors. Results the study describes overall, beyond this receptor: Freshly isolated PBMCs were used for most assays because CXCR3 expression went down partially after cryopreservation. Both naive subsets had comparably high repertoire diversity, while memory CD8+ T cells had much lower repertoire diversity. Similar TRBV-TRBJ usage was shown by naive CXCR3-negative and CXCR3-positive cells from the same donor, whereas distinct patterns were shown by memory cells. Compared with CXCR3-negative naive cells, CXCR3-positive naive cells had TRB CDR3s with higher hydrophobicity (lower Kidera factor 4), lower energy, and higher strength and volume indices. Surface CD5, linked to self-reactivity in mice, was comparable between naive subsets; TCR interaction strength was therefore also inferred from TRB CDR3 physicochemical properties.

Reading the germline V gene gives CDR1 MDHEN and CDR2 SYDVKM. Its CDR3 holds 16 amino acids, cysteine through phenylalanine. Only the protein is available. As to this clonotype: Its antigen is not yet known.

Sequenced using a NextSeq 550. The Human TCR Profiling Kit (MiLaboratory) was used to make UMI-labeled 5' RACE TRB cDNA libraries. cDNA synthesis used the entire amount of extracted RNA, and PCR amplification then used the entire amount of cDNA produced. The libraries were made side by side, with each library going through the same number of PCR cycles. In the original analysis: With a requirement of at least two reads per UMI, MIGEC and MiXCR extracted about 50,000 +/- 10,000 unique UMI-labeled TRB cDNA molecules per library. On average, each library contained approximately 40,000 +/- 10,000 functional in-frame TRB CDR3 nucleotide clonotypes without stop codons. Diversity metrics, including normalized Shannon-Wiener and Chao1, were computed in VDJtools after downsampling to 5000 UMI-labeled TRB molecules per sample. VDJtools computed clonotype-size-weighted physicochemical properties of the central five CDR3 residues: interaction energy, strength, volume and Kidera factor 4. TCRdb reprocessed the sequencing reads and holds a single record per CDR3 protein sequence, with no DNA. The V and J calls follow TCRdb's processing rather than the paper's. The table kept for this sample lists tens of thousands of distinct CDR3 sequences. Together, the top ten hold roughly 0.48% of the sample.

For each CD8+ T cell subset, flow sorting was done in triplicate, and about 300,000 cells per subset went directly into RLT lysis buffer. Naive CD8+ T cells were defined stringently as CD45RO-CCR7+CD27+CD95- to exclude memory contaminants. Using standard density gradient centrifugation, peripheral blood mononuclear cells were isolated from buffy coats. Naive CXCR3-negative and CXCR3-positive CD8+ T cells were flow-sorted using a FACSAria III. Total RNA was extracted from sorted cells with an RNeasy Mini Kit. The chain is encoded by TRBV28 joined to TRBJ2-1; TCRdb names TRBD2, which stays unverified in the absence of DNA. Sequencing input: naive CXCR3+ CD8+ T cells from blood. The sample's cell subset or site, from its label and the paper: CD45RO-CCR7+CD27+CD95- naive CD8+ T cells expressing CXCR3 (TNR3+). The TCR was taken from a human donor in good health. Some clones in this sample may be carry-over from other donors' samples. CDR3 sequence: CASSLGRLAGHNEQFF.